Listed below are T cell receptor beta chains from one sample, sequenced in a study of Ad26.COV2.S vaccination and SARS-CoV-2 variants. Generated by immunoSEQ multiplex PCR, the TCRdb table keeps only in-frame clones and is missing some. The sample records some 340,000 clones, 70% to 90% being singletons. The material was peripheral blood, obtained in a trial of Ad26.COV2.S vaccine versus placebo. These receptors were taken from a person aged 18-65 years who received the Ad26.COV2.S COVID-19 vaccine or a placebo. Each CDR3 is given with its conserved first and last residue. Fields, in order: J gene, V gene, D gene, clone size, CDR3 DNA, CDR3 protein. The D gene is left open where the match is weak. Clone size is stated in some rows and not others, as once, few, many or a class when expanded.

TRBJ1-2 TRBV5-4 TRBD1 NA TGTGCCAGCAGCTTGCGACAGGGGCTTAACTATGGCTACACCTTC CASSLRQGLNYGYTF
TRBJ2-7 TRBV21-1 NA NA TGTGCCAGCAGCACCCGGGGAGGTGGTCCCCACGGTGAGCAGTACTTC CASSTRGGGPHGEQYF
TRBJ1-1 TRBV10-3 NA NA TGTGCCATCACTAACAATCGGGCAGGCGGTTCGAACACTGAAGCTTTCTTT CAITNNRAGGSNTEAFF
TRBJ1-6 TRBV19 NA NA TGTGCCAGTAGTATAGGGGAAGATGGGAATTCACCCCTCCACTTT CASSIGEDGNSPLHF
TRBJ1-2 TRBV5-1 NA NA TGCGCCAGCAGCCCCGCGGATTACGACTATGGCTACACCTTC CASSPADYDYGYTF
TRBJ1-2 TRBV2 NA NA TGTGCCAGCAGTGAAGATGGGGGGGCCAAAAGCTACACCTTC CASSEDGGAKSYTF
TRBJ1-2 TRBV25-1 NA NA TGTGCCAGCAGCGAATCGGACACCCGCATATATGGCTACACCTTC CASSESDTRIYGYTF
TRBJ1-4 TRBV6-5 NA NA TGTGCCAGCTTCGGGACCTGGGGTGAAAAACTGTTTTTT CASFGTWGEKLFF
TRBJ2-7 TRBV9 NA NA TGTGCCAGCAGCGTGTGGAGCGAGCAGTACTTC CASSVWSEQYF
TRBJ1-2 TRBV5-8 NA NA TGTGCCAGCAGCTTGGGCAGAAACTATGGCTACACCTTC CASSLGRNYGYTF
TRBJ1-5 TRBV5-4 NA NA TGTGCCAGCAGTCAAGGAGCAGGGTTCGATCAGCCCCAGCATTTT CASSQGAGFDQPQHF
TRBJ1-5 TRBV6-8 NA NA TGTGCCAGCAGGATAGATTATACAGTGAGCTGGGATCAGCCCCAGCATTTT CASRIDYTVSWDQPQHF
TRBJ2-7 TRBV7-2 TRBD2 NA TGTGCCAGCAGCGGACTAGCGGGGGTCTCCTACGAGCAGTACTTC CASSGLAGVSYEQYF
TRBJ1-4 TRBV5-4 NA NA TGTGCCAGCAGTCAGGACGGTCAGGCGAATGAAAAACTGTTTTTT CASSQDGQANEKLFF
TRBJ1-1 TRBV11-2 NA NA TGTGCCAGCAGCTTAGATCAGTCCGCCGGACAAACGGGGAACACTGAAGCTTTCTTT CASSLDQSAGQTGNTEAFF
TRBJ2-1 TRBV6-5 NA NA TGTGCCAGCAGAGAGTCTGGGAGCCCCTACAATGAGCAGTTCTTC CASRESGSPYNEQFF
TRBJ1-1 TRBV5-1 TRBD1 NA TGCGCCAGCAGCCCTAAAGGACAGGGACGGACTGAAGCTTTCTTT CASSPKGQGRTEAFF
TRBJ2-3 TRBV15 TRBD2 NA TGTGCCACCAGCAGGACTAGCGGCCTCACAGATACGCAGTATTTT CATSRTSGLTDTQYF
TRBJ1-1 TRBV6-1 NA NA TGTGCCAGCAGTGAACGCAGGGGGAACACTGAAGCTTTCTTT CASSERRGNTEAFF
TRBJ2-5 TRBV6-5 NA NA TGTGCCAGCAGTTACTCGAATGGCCCCGTGGGGGGCCAGTACTTC CASSYSNGPVGGQYF
TRBJ2-3 TRBV30 NA few TGTGCCTGGAGGCAGGGTCCGTTTGGTACGCAGTATTTT CAWRQGPFGTQYF
TRBJ1-3 TRBV4-3 NA NA TGCGCCAGCAGCCAAGGAGTGGCCTCTGGAAACACCATATATTTT CASSQGVASGNTIYF
TRBJ2-3 TRBV9 NA NA TGTGCCAGCAGCTTCGAGATGGCAGATACGCAGTATTTT CASSFEMADTQYF
TRBJ2-1 TRBV18 TRBD1 NA TGTGCCAGCTCACCACCGGGACAGAGCTCCTACAATGAGCAGTTCTTC CASSPPGQSSYNEQFF
TRBJ2-4 TRBV29-1 NA NA TGCAGCGTTGCCTCACCGAAATTCATTCAGTACTTC CSVASPKFIQYF
TRBJ1-2 TRBV6-4 TRBD1 NA TGTGCCAGCAGCGGAGGACAGGGGAACTATGGCTACACCTTC CASSGGQGNYGYTF
TRBJ2-7 TRBV4-1 TRBD1 few TGCGCCAGCAGCCTGACCACCGGGACAGGGCCATACGAGCAGTACTTC CASSLTTGTGPYEQYF
TRBJ2-5 TRBV5-1 NA NA TGCGCCAGCAGCCCTGGACAGTTAGAGACCCAGTACTTC CASSPGQLETQYF
TRBJ2-2 TRBV30 NA NA TGTGCCTGGAGTGTACCGGGACACAATACCGGGGAGCTGTTTTTT CAWSVPGHNTGELFF